Sequencing of this TCR beta chain was carried out in a study of shared clonotypes between healthy human individuals. Here immunoSEQ multiplex PCR was the method, and the copy in TCRdb shows in-frame clones only, minus some. The repertoire holds about 990,000 clones, with approximately 80% as singletons. The receptor was isolated from a man in his late teens or twenties in good health. Some clones in this sample may be carry-over from other donors' samples. The specimen sequenced was memory CD4+ T cells from PBMCs. Subset reported: CD45RA-negative fraction.

The CDR3 DNA is TGTGCCAGCAGCTTTACAGTAGAGACAGGGCAACAGTACTTC. This encodes CASSFTVETGQQYF. The chain has TRBV11-2 and TRBJ2-7; TRBD1 matches 7 bases. CDR3 length equals 14 residues. The V gene's germline CDR1 is SGHAT and CDR2 FQNNGV. The V and J ends lost 3 bases and 10 bases, in that order; junction bases with no gene match: 12.